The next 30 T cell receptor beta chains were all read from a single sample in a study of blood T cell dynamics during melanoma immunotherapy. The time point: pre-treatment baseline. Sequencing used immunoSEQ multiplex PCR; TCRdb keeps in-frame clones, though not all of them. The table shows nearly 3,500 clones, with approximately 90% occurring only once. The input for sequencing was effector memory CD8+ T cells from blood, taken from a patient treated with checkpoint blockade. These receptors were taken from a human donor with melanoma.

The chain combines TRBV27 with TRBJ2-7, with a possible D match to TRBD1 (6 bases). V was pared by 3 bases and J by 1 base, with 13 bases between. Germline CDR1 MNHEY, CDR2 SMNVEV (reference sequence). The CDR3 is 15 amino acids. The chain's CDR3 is CASSFGAGVSYEQYF. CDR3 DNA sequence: TGTGCCAGCAGTTTCGGGGCAGGGGTTTCCTACGAGCAGTACTTC.

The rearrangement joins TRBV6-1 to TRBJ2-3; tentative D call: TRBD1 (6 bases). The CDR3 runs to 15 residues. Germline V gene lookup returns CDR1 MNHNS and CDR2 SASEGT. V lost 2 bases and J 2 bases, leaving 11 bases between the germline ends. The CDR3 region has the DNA TGTGCCAGCAGTGAAATAGGACAGTCCACAGATACGCAGTATTTT. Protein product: CASSEIGQSTDTQYF.

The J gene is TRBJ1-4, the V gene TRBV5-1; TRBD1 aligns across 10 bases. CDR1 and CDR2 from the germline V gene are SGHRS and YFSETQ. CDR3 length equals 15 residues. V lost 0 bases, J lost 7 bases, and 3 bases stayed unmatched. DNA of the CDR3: TGCGCCAGCAGCTTGGAGACAGGGGGCCGTGAAAAACTGTTTTTT. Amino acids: CASSLETGGREKLFF.

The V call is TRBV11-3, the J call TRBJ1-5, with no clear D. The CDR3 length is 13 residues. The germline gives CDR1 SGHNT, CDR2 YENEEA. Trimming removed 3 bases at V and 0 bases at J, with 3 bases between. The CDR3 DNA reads TGTGCCAGCAGCTTGGATAGCAATCAGCCCCAGCATTTT. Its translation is CASSLDSNQPQHF.

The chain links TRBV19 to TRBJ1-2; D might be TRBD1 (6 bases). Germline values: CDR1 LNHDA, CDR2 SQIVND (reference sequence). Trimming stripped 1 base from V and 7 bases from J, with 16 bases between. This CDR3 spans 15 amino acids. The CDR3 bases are TGTGCCAGTAGTATAGCCCTGGGGGGGCACGTTGGCTACACCTTC. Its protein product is CASSIALGGHVGYTF.

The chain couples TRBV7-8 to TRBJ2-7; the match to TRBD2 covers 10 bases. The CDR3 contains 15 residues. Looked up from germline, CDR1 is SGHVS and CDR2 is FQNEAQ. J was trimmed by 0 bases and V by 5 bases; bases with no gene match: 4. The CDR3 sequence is CASSPGLASSYEQYF. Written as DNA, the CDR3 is TGTGCCAGCAGCCCGGGACTAGCGAGCTCCTACGAGCAGTACTTC.

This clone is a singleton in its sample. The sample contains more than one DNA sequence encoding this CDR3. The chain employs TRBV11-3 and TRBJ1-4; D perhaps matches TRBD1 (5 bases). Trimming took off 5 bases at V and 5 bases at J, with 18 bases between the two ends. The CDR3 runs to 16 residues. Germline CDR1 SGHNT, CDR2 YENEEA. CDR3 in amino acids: CASSTSSGPSNEKLFF. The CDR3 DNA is TGTGCCAGCAGCACTTCTTCGGGACCGAGCAATGAAAAACTGTTTTTT.

CDR3 sequence (DNA): TGCGCCAGCAGCCAAGCCCGGGGCGCGAAGTACAATGAGCAGTTCTTC. Translating gives CASSQARGAKYNEQFF. The chain carries TRBV4-3 and TRBJ2-1, with D perhaps given as TRBD1 or TRBD2 (5 bases each). This CDR3 comprises 16 residues. With 1 base removed from V and 4 bases from J, the gap between germline ends came to 14 bases. The germline CDR1 and CDR2 sequences are LGHNA and YSLEER.

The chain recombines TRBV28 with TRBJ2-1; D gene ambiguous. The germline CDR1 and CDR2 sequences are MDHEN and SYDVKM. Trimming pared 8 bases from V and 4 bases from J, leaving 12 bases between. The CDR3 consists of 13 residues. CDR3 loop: CASRPGRYNEQFF. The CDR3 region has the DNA TGTGCCAGCCGCCCGGGCAGGTACAATGAGCAGTTCTTC. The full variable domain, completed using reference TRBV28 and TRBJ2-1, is DVKVTQSSRYLVKRTGEKVFLECVQDMDHENMFWYRQDPGLGLRLIYFSYDVKMKEKGDIPEGYSVSREKKERFSLILESASTNQTSMYLCASRPGRYNEQFFGPGTRLTVL.

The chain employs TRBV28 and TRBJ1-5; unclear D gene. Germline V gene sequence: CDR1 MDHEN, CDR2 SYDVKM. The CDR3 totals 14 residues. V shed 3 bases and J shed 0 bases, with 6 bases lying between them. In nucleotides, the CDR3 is TGTGCCAGCAGTTTCGCAAATAGCAATCAGCCCCAGCATTTT. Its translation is CASSFANSNQPQHF.

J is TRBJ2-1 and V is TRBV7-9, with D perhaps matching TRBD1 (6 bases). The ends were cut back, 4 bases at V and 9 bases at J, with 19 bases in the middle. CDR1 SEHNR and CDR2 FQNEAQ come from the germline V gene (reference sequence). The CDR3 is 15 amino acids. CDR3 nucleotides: TGTGCCAGCAGCTCTCAGGGGTTGGCCATTGGTGAGCAGTTCTTC. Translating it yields CASSSQGLAIGEQFF.

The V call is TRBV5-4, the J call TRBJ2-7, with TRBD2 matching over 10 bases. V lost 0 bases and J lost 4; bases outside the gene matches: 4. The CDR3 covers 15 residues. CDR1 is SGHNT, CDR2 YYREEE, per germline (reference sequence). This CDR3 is CASSLASGSSYEQYF. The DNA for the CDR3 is TGTGCCAGCAGCTTGGCTAGCGGGAGCTCGTACGAGCAGTACTTC. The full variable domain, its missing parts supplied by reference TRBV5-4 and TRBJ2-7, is ETGVTQSPTHLIKTRGQQVTLRCSSQSGHNTVSWYQQALGQGPQFIFQYYREEENGRGNFPPRFSGLQFPNYSSELNVNALELDDSALYLCASSLASGSSYEQYFGPGTRLTVT.

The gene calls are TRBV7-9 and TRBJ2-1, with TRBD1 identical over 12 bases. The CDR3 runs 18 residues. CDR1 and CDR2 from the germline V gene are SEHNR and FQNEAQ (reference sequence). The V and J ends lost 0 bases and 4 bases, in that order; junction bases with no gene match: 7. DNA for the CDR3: TGTGCCAGCAGCTTAGCGGGACAGGGGGCCCAATATTACAATGAGCAGTTCTTC. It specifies CASSLAGQGAQYYNEQFF.

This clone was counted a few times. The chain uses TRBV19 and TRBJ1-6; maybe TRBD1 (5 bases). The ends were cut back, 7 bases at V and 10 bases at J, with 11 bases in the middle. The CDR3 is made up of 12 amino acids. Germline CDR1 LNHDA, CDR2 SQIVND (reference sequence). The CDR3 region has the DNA TGTGCCAGTACCGGGGCAGGGTCACCCCTCCACTTT. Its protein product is CASTGAGSPLHF.

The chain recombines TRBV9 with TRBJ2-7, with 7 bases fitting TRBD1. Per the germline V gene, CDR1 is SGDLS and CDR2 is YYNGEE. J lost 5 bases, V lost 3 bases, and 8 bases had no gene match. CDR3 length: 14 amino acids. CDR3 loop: CASSADGQVDEQYF. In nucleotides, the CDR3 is TGTGCCAGCAGCGCGGATGGACAGGTAGACGAGCAGTACTTC.

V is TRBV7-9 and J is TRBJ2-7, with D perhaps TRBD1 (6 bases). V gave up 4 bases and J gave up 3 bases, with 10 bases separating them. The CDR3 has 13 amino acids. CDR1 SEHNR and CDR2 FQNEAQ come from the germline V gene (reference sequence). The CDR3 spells CASSSQGFYEQYF. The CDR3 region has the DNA TGTGCCAGCAGCTCTCAGGGGTTCTACGAGCAGTACTTC. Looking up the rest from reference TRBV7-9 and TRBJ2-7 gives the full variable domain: DTGVSQNPRHKITKRGQNVTFRCDPISEHNRLYWYRQTLGQGPEFLTYFQNEAQLEKSRLLSDRFSAERPKGSFSTLEIQRTEQGDSAMYLCASSSQGFYEQYFGPGTRLTVT.

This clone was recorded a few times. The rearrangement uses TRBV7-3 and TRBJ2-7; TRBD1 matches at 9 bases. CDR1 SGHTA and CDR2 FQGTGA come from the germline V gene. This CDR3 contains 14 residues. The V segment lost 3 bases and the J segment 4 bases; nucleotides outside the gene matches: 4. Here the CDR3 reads CASSLTGGGYEQYF. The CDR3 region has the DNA TGTGCCAGCAGCTTGACAGGGGGTGGTTACGAGCAGTACTTC. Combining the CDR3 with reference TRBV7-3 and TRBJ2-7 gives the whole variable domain GAGVSQTPSNKVTEKGKYVELRCDPISGHTALYWYRQSLGQGPEFLIYFQGTGAADDSGLPNDRFFAVRPEGSVSTLKIQRTERGDSAVYLCASSLTGGGYEQYFGPGTRLTVT.

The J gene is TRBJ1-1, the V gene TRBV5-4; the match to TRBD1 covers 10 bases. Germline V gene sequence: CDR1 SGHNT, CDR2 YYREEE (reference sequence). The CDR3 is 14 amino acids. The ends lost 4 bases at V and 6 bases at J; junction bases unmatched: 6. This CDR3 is CASSRQGAAAEAFF. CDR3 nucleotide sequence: TGTGCCAGCAGCAGACAGGGGGCCGCGGCTGAAGCTTTCTTT.

The CDR3 here is CASSLDASVSNQPQHF. CDR3 DNA sequence: TGTGCCAGCAGCTTAGATGCCAGCGTCTCCAATCAGCCCCAGCATTTT. V is TRBV7-2 and J is TRBJ1-5; D call uncertain. The CDR3 contains 16 residues. Deletions cut 1 base from V and 3 bases from J, with 13 bases between. CDR1 SGHTA and CDR2 FQGNSA come from the germline V gene.

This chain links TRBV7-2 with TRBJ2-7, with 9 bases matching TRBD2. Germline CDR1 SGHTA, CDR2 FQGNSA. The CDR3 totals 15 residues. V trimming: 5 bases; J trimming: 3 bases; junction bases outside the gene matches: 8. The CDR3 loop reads CASSHPTSGFYEQYF. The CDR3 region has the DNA TGTGCCAGCAGCCACCCGACTAGCGGTTTCTACGAGCAGTACTTC. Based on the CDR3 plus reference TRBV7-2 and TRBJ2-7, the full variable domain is GAGVSQSPSNKVTEKGKDVELRCDPISGHTALYWYRQSLGQGLEFLIYFQGNSAPDKSGLPSDRFSAERTGGSVSTLTIQRTQQEDSAVYLCASSHPTSGFYEQYFGPGTRLTVT.

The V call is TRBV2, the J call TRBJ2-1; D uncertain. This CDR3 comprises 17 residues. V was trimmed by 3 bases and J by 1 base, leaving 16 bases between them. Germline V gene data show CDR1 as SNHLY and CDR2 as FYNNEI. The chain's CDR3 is CASSEMGSEVSYNEQFF. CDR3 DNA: TGTGCCAGCAGTGAGATGGGGTCCGAGGTGTCCTACAATGAGCAGTTCTTC.

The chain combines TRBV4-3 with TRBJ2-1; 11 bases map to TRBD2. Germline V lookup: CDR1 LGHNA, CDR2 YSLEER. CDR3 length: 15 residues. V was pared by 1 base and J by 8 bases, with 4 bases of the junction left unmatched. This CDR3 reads CASSQGLAGRDEQFF. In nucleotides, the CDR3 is TGCGCCAGCAGCCAAGGACTAGCGGGACGAGATGAGCAGTTCTTC.

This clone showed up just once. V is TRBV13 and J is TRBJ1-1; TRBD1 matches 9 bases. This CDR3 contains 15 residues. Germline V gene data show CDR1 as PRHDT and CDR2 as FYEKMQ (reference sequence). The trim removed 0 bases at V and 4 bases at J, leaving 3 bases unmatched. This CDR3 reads CASSLGGQGGTEAFF. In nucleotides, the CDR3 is TGTGCCAGCAGCTTAGGGGGACAGGGTGGCACTGAAGCTTTCTTT.

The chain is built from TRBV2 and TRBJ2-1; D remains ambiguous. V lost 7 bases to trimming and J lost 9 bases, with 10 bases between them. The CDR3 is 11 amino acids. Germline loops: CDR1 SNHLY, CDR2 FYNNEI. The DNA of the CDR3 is TGTGCCAGCAAAAGGGAAGGTGAGCAGTTCTTC. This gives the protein CASKREGEQFF. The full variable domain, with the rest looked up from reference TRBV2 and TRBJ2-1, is EPEVTQTPSHQVTQMGQEVILRCVPISNHLYFYWYRQILGQKVEFLVSFYNNEISEKSEIFDDQFSVERPDGSNFTLKIRSTKLEDSAMYFCASKREGEQFFGPGTRLTVL.

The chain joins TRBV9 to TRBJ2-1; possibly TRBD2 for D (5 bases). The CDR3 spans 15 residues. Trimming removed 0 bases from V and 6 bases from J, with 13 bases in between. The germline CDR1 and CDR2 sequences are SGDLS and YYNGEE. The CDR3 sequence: CASSVDGKGVNEQFF. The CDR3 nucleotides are TGTGCCAGCAGCGTAGACGGGAAGGGCGTCAATGAGCAGTTCTTC.

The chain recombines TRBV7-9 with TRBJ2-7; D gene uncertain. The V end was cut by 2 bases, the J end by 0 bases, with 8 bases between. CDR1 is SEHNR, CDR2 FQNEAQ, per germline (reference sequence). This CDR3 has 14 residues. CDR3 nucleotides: TGTGCCAGCAGCTTATCTGGCAGCTCCTACGAGCAGTACTTC. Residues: CASSLSGSSYEQYF.

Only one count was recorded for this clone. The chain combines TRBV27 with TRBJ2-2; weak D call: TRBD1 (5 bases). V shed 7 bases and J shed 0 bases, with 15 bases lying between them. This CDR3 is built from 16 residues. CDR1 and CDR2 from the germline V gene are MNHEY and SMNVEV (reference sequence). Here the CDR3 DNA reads TGTGCCAGCAATATCAGGGTAACTTCGAACACCGGGGAGCTGTTTTTT. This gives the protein CASNIRVTSNTGELFF.

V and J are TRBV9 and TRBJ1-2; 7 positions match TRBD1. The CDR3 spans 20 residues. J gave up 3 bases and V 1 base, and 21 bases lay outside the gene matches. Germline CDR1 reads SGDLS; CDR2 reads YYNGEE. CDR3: CASSVRPSIATGEVDYGYTF. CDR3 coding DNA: TGTGCCAGCAGCGTACGACCAAGCATCGCCACAGGGGAAGTAGACTATGGCTACACCTTC.

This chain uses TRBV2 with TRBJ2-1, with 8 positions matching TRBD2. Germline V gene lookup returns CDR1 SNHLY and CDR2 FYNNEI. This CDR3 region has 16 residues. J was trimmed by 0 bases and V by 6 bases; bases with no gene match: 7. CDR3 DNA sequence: TGTGCCAGCAGCCACCAAGCGGGGGCCTCCTACAATGAGCAGTTCTTC. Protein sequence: CASSHQAGASYNEQFF.

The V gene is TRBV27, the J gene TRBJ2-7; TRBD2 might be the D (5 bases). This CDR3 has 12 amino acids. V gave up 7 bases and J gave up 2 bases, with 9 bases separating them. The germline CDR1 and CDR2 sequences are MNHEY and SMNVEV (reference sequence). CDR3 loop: CASMAGPYEQYF. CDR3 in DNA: TGTGCCAGCATGGCGGGCCCCTACGAGCAGTACTTC.